In its sample, the clone carrying this T cell receptor beta chain was seen many times. Its antigen remains unidentified. This sample was taken from a study of molecular identifiers for immune sequencing clone quantification. The CDR3 totals 15 residues. Germline V gene lookup returns CDR1 SGHTA and CDR2 FQGNSA. V lost 7 bases, J lost 5 bases, and 20 bases lay in between. Findings and caveats of the study: Over 99% of CMV-specific effector molecules, but under 1% of naive ones, were in clones above 20 copies. Spiked Jurkat TCR RNA originating from one cell could reportedly be identified amid more than 950,000 naive cells.

As previously described, bulk TCR libraries were made using listed TCR primers. TCRdb itself ran the PCR reads through MiXCR, one entry per CDR3 protein. The data hold about 67,000 distinct CDR3 sequences, with over 15% observed a single time. Specimen: naive CD8+ T cells from blood, with Jurkat cell RNA spiked in. The subset is: FACS-sorted CD8+CD4-CCR7+CD45RA+ naive T cells. This TCR derives from a human donor in good health. Some libraries in this study had Jurkat cell RNA spiked in. This sequence joins TRBV7-2 and TRBJ1-1; maybe TRBD1 (6 bases). CDR3 nucleotides: TGTGCCAGCACCCTAGGGGGGGCCTTCCGGACTGAAGCTTTCTTT. Its protein is CASTLGGAFRTEAFF.